These 32 T cell receptor beta chains came from one sample sequenced in a study of T-cell memory formation after mild COVID-19. TCRdb reanalysed the 5' RACE reads using MiXCR and keeps one entry per CDR3 protein. Of about 160,000 distinct CDR3 sequences listed, 30% to 35% were seen once; the top ten hold around 12%. The sample comprised PBMCs or a T cell subset sorted from them (not recorded which). These receptors were taken from an adult woman who had mild COVID-19 (a few samples of this study predate the infection). Cell type and time point are not known.

The sample holds a few counts of this clonotype. The chain links TRBV27 to TRBJ1-4; D is undetermined. The CDR3 runs to 14 residues. The germline V gene has CDR1 MNHEY and CDR2 SMNVEV (reference sequence). The V end was cut by 6 bases, the J end by 5 bases, with 13 bases between. The CDR3 is CASSPPGTNEKLFF. The CDR3 DNA reads TGTGCCAGCAGCCCCCCCGGTACCAATGAAAAACTGTTTTTT.

This chain links TRBV4-1 with TRBJ2-5; TRBD2 matches at 7 bases. Germline V gives CDR1 MGHRA, CDR2 YSYEKL. V was clipped by 5 bases and J by 4 bases; unmatched bases: 16. The CDR3 consists of 17 residues. The CDR3 reads CASSSRSLASGGETQYF. CDR3 sequence (DNA): TGCGCCAGCAGCAGTCGGTCCCTTGCTAGCGGAGGAGAGACCCAGTACTTC.

The gene calls are TRBV9 and TRBJ2-1; a possible D gene is TRBD1 (6 bases). CDR3 length: 15 amino acids. CDR1 SGDLS and CDR2 YYNGEE come from the germline V gene. V lost 3 bases, J lost 7 bases, and 17 bases lay in between. The CDR3 nucleotides read TGTGCCAGCAGCGGGCAGGGTAGGGGGTCGAATGAGCAGTTCTTC. It specifies CASSGQGRGSNEQFF.

This clonotype was detected a few times. The junction shows a germline mismatch at one end, possibly a read error. V gene TRBV7-3 combines with J gene TRBJ2-3, with 8 bases lining up with TRBD1. The V gene's germline CDR1 is SGHTA and CDR2 FQGTGA. This CDR3 contains 16 residues. The CDR3 nucleotides read TGCGCCAGCAGCTTGGGGGTCCAGACAGGGGCAGATACGCAGTATTTT. Protein sequence: CASSLGVQTGADTQYF.

The J gene is TRBJ1-5, the V gene TRBV20-1, with 9 positions matching TRBD1. V trimming: 4 bases; J trimming: 4 bases; junction bases outside the gene matches: 5. This CDR3 region has 14 residues. Germline V gene lookup returns CDR1 DFQATT and CDR2 SNEGSKA (reference sequence). CDR3 region: CSAKYGTGNQPQHF. The CDR3 nucleotides read TGCAGTGCTAAATACGGGACAGGGAATCAGCCCCAGCATTTT.

J is TRBJ1-2 and V is TRBV4-3, with D unresolved. Germline V gene lookup returns CDR1 LGHNA and CDR2 YSLEER. The CDR3 loop spans 15 amino acids. Trimming stripped 0 bases from V and 5 bases from J, with 13 bases between. The CDR3: CASSQEPYSPYGYTF. CDR3 coding DNA: TGCGCCAGCAGCCAAGAACCTTACAGCCCTTATGGCTACACCTTC.

Here the CDR3 reads CASSVEEGAGYGYTF. In nucleotides, the CDR3 is TGTGCCAGCAGCGTAGAAGAGGGGGCAGGGTATGGCTACACCTTC. The chain has TRBV9 and TRBJ1-2; 7 bases match TRBD1. This CDR3 contains 15 residues. V gave up 0 bases and J gave up 5 bases; unmatched junction bases: 7. Germline assignment: CDR1 SGDLS and CDR2 YYNGEE.

V is TRBV9 and J is TRBJ2-1; 9 bases map to TRBD2. The CDR3 totals 14 residues. J gave up 9 bases and V 0 bases, and 4 bases lay outside the gene matches. Per germline, CDR1 SGDLS and CDR2 YYNGEE. CDR3 sequence: CASSVGASGAEQFF. Here the CDR3 DNA reads TGTGCCAGCAGCGTAGGGGCTAGCGGGGCTGAGCAGTTCTTC.

This clonotype showed up just a few times. The genes are TRBV27 and TRBJ1-6, with D uncertain. V was pared by 3 bases and J by 5 bases, with 2 bases between. CDR1 MNHEY and CDR2 SMNVEV come from the germline V gene (reference sequence). The CDR3 runs 12 residues. The CDR3 nucleotides are TGTGCCAGCAGTTTGAATAATTCACCCCTCCACTTT. Its protein product is CASSLNNSPLHF.

This clonotype was found a few times. This chain connects TRBV28 to TRBJ2-7, with D tentatively TRBD2 (6 bases). Germline CDR1 MDHEN, CDR2 SYDVKM. V dropped 4 bases and J dropped 4 bases, with 14 bases sitting between them. The CDR3 consists of 14 residues. As DNA, the CDR3 is TGTGCCAGCAGTTCCCTAGTTGGGGGGTACGAGCAGTACTTC. This gives the protein CASSSLVGGYEQYF.

This clonotype was observed a few times. The rearrangement uses TRBV7-2 and TRBJ2-5, with 10 bases identical to TRBD2. The J segment lost 4 bases and the V segment lost 2 bases, leaving 4 bases of the junction unmatched. Germline V gives CDR1 SGHTA, CDR2 FQGNSA. The CDR3 runs to 15 residues. The CDR3 spells CASSLMSSGGETQYF. Written as DNA, the CDR3 is TGTGCCAGCAGCTTAATGTCTAGCGGGGGAGAGACCCAGTACTTC.

This clonotype was observed a handful of times. V is TRBV5-1 and J is TRBJ2-3; 7 nucleotides agree with TRBD2. The V gene end was trimmed by 3 bases and the J gene end by 1 base; junction bases not matched to a gene: 2. CDR3 length equals 14 residues. Germline CDR1 SGHRS, CDR2 YFSETQ. CDR3 region: CASSSSGGTDTQYF. The CDR3 coding sequence is TGCGCCAGCAGCTCTAGCGGTGGCACAGATACGCAGTATTTT.

The chain uses TRBV19 and TRBJ1-1; D not resolved. The CDR3 runs 15 residues. Germline CDR1 and CDR2: LNHDA and SQIVND (reference sequence). V lost 6 bases, J lost 1 base, and 15 bases lay in between. The CDR3 bases are TGTGCCAGTAGACCGCAATCAAGGGAGAACACTGAAGCTTTCTTT. Encoded protein: CASRPQSRENTEAFF.

This chain joins TRBV7-2 and TRBJ1-1; D not resolved. V lost 4 bases and J lost 9, with 24 bases in between. Germline V gene data show CDR1 as SGHTA and CDR2 as FQGNSA. The CDR3 is 16 residues long. CDR3 sequence reads: CASSSAEIRVGDQAFF. In DNA form, the CDR3 reads TGTGCCAGCAGCTCCGCGGAGATTAGGGTCGGAGATCAAGCTTTCTTT.

Only a few counts were recorded for this clonotype. This chain links TRBV7-2 with TRBJ2-6, with 7 positions matching TRBD1. Per the germline V gene, CDR1 is SGHTA and CDR2 is FQGNSA. This CDR3 is built from 17 residues. V lost 5 bases to trimming and J lost 4 bases; unmatched junction nucleotides: 11. CDR3: CASSPRQGRAGANVLTF. DNA for the CDR3: TGTGCCAGCAGCCCTAGACAGGGAAGGGCCGGGGCCAACGTCCTGACTTTC.

The chain joins TRBV29-1 to TRBJ1-1; no firm D call. The CDR3 runs 13 residues. V was pared by 3 bases and J by 3 bases, with 11 bases between. Per the germline V gene, CDR1 is SQVTM and CDR2 is ANQGSEA. The CDR3 is CSVDGERDTEAFF. Here the CDR3 DNA reads TGCAGCGTTGACGGGGAAAGGGACACTGAAGCTTTCTTT. Complete variable domain (other parts from reference TRBV29-1 and TRBJ1-1): SAVISQKPSRDICQRGTSLTIQCQVDSQVTMMFWYRQQPGQSLTLIATANQGSEATYESGFVIDKFPISRPNLTFSTLTVSNMSPEDSSIYLCSVDGERDTEAFFGQGTRLTVV.

This clonotype was counted a few times. The V call is TRBV15, the J call TRBJ2-3; 11 nucleotides align to TRBD2. In germline, CDR1 is LNHNV, CDR2 YYDKDF (reference sequence). V trimming: 3 bases; J trimming: 4 bases; junction bases outside the gene matches: 6. CDR3 length: 16 residues. The CDR3 here is CATSRVTSGAADTQYF. The CDR3 coding sequence is TGTGCCACCAGCAGGGTGACTAGCGGGGCTGCAGATACGCAGTATTTT.

This clonotype has more than one count but fewer than ten. The chain combines TRBV7-8 with TRBJ2-2, with D possibly matching TRBD1 (6 bases). The V end was cut by 4 bases, the J end by 5 bases, with 11 bases between. This CDR3 region has 14 residues. The germline V gene encodes CDR1 SGHVS and CDR2 FQNEAQ. The CDR3, as DNA: TGTGCCAGCAGCTCGCTCAGGGGAACCGGGGAGCTGTTTTTT. Its translation is CASSSLRGTGELFF. Based on the CDR3 plus reference TRBV7-8 and TRBJ2-2, the full variable domain is GAGVSQSPRYKVAKRGQDVALRCDPISGHVSLFWYQQALGQGPEFLTYFQNEAQLDKSGLPSDRFFAERPEGSVSTLKIQRTQQEDSAVYLCASSSLRGTGELFFGEGSRLTVL.

A few counts support this clonotype. The chain couples TRBV5-1 to TRBJ2-3, with 9 bases that match TRBD2. Germline loops: CDR1 SGHRS, CDR2 YFSETQ. V was clipped by 1 base and J by 3 bases; unmatched bases: 12. CDR3 length: 18 residues. DNA of the CDR3: TGCGCCAGCAGCTTGTCCCAGGCTAGCGGGGCCGGTACAGATACGCAGTATTTT. Protein product: CASSLSQASGAGTDTQYF.

In this sample, this clonotype turned up a few times. The V gene is TRBV5-4, the J gene TRBJ2-5; D not resolved. Trimming pared 4 bases from V and 5 bases from J, leaving 18 bases between. The CDR3 consists of 15 residues. The V gene's germline CDR1 is SGHNT and CDR2 YYREEE (reference sequence). As DNA, the CDR3 is TGTGCCAGCAGCGCCCGGTTGGCTAGTGCTGAGACCCAGTACTTC. As protein: CASSARLASAETQYF.

This chain links TRBV7-9 with TRBJ1-2; 10 bases match TRBD1. This CDR3 has 15 residues. Germline-derived CDR1 and CDR2 are SEHNR and FQNEAQ (reference sequence). The ends lost 1 base at V and 3 bases at J; junction bases unmatched: 2. DNA of the CDR3: TGTGCCAGCAGCTTAGAAGGGACAGGGGACTATGGCTACACCTTC. It translates to CASSLEGTGDYGYTF.

Here the CDR3 DNA reads TGCGCCAGTAGAGCCTCCCTTTCACTAGCGGGAGGGCTCACCGGGGAGCTGTTTTTT. As protein: CASRASLSLAGGLTGELFF. The chain couples TRBV5-1 to TRBJ2-2; 13 bases map to TRBD2. CDR3 length: 19 residues. Germline V gene sequence: CDR1 SGHRS, CDR2 YFSETQ. V trimming: 8 bases; J trimming: 4 bases; junction bases outside the gene matches: 17. The whole variable domain, filled in from reference TRBV5-1 and TRBJ2-2, reads KAGVTQTPRYLIKTRGQQVTLSCSPISGHRSVSWYQQTPGQGLQFLFEYFSETQRNKGNFPGRFSGRQFSNSRSEMNVSTLELGDSALYLCASRASLSLAGGLTGELFFGEGSRLTVL.

V is TRBV9 and J is TRBJ2-7; D is possibly TRBD1 (5 bases). The CDR3 has 13 residues. Trimming shortened V by 2 bases and J by 5 bases, and 11 bases separated the two germline ends. Germline-derived CDR1 and CDR2 are SGDLS and YYNGEE. CDR3 region: CASSVAGIHEQYF. CDR3 sequence (DNA): TGTGCCAGCAGCGTCGCAGGGATCCACGAGCAGTACTTC.

This clonotype was recorded a few times. The V gene is TRBV18, the J gene TRBJ2-1; D remains unclear. The CDR3 is 13 residues long. The V end lost 3 bases, the J end lost 7 bases, and 10 bases lay between the germline ends. Germline values: CDR1 KGHSH, CDR2 LQKENI. The CDR3 loop is CASSPRMGNEQFF. Here the CDR3 DNA reads TGTGCCAGCTCACCCAGGATGGGTAATGAGCAGTTCTTC.

The V call is TRBV4-1, the J call TRBJ2-7, with D possibly TRBD1 on 6 matching bases. The CDR3 runs to 15 residues. The germline V gene encodes CDR1 MGHRA and CDR2 YSYEKL. Trimming cost V 0 bases and J 0 bases, with 9 bases left between them. CDR3 in amino acids: CASSQEQGRSYEQYF. CDR3 nucleotides: TGCGCCAGCAGCCAAGAACAGGGCCGCTCCTACGAGCAGTACTTC.

The V gene is TRBV7-2, the J gene TRBJ2-5; D ambiguous. The CDR3 loop spans 14 amino acids. Germline values: CDR1 SGHTA, CDR2 FQGNSA. Trimming cost V 6 bases and J 4 bases, with 15 bases left between them. This CDR3 is CASSRGLRPETQYF. The DNA for the CDR3 is TGTGCCAGCAGTCGTGGCCTGAGACCAGAGACCCAGTACTTC.

The chain is built from TRBV4-1 and TRBJ1-5; perhaps TRBD1 as D (6 bases). Germline loops: CDR1 MGHRA, CDR2 YSYEKL. The CDR3 is made up of 15 amino acids. V shed 3 bases and J shed 2 bases, with 11 bases lying between them. CDR3 nucleotide sequence: TGCGCCAGCAGCCATGCGGACAGAGGCAATCAGCCCCAGCATTTT. Translated: CASSHADRGNQPQHF.

This clonotype occurred a few times. The chain links TRBV7-6 to TRBJ1-2; no firm D call. The CDR3 consists of 14 residues. Looked up from germline, CDR1 is SGHVS and CDR2 is FNYEAQ. Trimming stripped 1 base from V and 8 bases from J, with 14 bases between. The CDR3 sequence: CASSLGPGAEGYTF. DNA for the CDR3: TGTGCCAGCAGCTTAGGACCGGGTGCGGAAGGCTACACCTTC.

V is TRBV7-9 and J is TRBJ1-1; 8 bases align to TRBD1. The germline gives CDR1 SEHNR, CDR2 FQNEAQ (reference sequence). The V segment lost 5 bases and the J segment 3 bases; nucleotides outside the gene matches: 5. The CDR3 has 14 residues. This CDR3 reads CASSNRQGYTEAFF. The CDR3 DNA sequence: TGTGCCAGCAGCAACCGACAGGGGTACACTGAAGCTTTCTTT.

The chain uses TRBV6-2 or TRBV6-3 and TRBJ2-7; D possibly matches TRBD1 or TRBD2 (5 bases each). The CDR3 has 12 residues. Germline loops: CDR1 MNHEY, CDR2 SVGEGT. V was trimmed by 11 bases and J by 0 bases, leaving 11 bases between them. The CDR3 coding sequence is TGTGCCTCCTGTGGGGGCTCCTACGAGCAGTACTTC. It yields the protein CASCGGSYEQYF.

In this sample, this clonotype turned up a few times. V gene TRBV27 combines with J gene TRBJ2-5, with 10 bases aligning to TRBD2. Germline V gives CDR1 MNHEY, CDR2 SMNVEV (reference sequence). The CDR3 consists of 14 residues. Unmatched junction bases numbered 4, after V lost 5 bases and J lost 4 bases. The CDR3 DNA is TGTGCCAGCAGTCTCCGACTAGCGGGAGAGACCCAGTACTTC. Protein product: CASSLRLAGETQYF.

This clonotype has at least ten counts. CDR3 protein: CASSLDPGTSSYEQYF. As DNA, the CDR3 is TGTGCCAGCAGCTTAGATCCGGGTACGAGCTCCTACGAGCAGTACTTC. This sequence joins TRBV11-3 and TRBJ2-7, with D unresolved. The V gene lost 0 bases and the J gene lost 0 bases, with 12 bases spanning the gap. CDR1 SGHNT and CDR2 YENEEA come from the germline V gene. This CDR3 comprises 16 residues.